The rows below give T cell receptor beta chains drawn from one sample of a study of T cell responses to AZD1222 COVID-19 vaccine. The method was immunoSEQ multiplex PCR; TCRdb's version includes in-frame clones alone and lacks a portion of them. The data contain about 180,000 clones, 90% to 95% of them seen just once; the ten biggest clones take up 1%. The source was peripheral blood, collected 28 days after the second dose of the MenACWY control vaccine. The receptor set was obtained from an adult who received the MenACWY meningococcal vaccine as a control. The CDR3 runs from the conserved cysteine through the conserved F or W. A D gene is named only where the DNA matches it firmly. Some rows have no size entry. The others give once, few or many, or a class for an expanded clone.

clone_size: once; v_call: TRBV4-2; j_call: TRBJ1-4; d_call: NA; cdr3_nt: TGTGCCAGCAGCCAAGAAAGCGAAAAACTGTTTTTT; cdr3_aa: CASSQESEKLFF
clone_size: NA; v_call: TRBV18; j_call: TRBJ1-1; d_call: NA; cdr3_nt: TGTGCCAGCTCCCTCGTTCGGATGAACACTGAAGCTTTCTTT; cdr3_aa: CASSLVRMNTEAFF
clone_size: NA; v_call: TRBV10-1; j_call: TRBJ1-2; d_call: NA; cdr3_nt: TGCGCCAGCAGTGATTCGGGCTCGATGGTTGGTGGCTACACCTTC; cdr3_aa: CASSDSGSMVGGYTF
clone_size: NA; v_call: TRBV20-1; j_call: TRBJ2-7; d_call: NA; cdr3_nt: TGCAGTGCAACCCTAGCGCGAGAGCAGTACTTC; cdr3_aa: CSATLAREQYF
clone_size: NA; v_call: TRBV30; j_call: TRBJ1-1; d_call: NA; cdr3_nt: TGTGCCTGGAATCTGGGGCTGAACACTGAAGCTTTCTTT; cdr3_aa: CAWNLGLNTEAFF
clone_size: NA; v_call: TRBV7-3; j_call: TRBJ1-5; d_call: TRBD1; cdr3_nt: TGTGCCAGCAGCCGCGGGACAGGGTATTTGGGCAATCAGCCCCAGCATTTT; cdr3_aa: CASSRGTGYLGNQPQHF
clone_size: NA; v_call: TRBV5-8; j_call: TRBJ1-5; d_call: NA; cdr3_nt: TGTGCCAGCAGTAGACAGGTCTATCAGCCCCAGCATTTT; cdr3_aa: CASSRQVYQPQHF
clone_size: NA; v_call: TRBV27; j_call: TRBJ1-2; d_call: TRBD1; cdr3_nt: TGTGCCAGCACCCCACGGGGACAGATGGGCGGCTACACCTTC; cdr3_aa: CASTPRGQMGGYTF
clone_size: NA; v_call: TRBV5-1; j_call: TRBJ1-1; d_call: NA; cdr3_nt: TGCGCCAGCAGTGTGGGGTATGCTGAAGCTTTCTTT; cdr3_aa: CASSVGYAEAFF
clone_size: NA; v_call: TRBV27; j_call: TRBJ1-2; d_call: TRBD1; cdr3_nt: TGTGCCAGCAGTGCGACAGGGGGCAGGTCTCGTGGCTACACCTTC; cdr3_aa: CASSATGGRSRGYTF
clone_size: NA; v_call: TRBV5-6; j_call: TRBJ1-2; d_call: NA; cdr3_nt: TGTGCCAGCAGCTTGGTTTCGGGGAGCGGGGGCTACACCTTC; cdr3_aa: CASSLVSGSGGYTF
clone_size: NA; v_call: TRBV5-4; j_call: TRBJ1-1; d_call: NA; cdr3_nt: TGTGCCAGCAGCCCTCAGACGGTGAACACTGAAGCTTTCTTT; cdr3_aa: CASSPQTVNTEAFF
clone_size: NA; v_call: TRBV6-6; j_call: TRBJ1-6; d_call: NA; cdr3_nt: TGTGCCAGCAGTCCCCTCTGGGGGGACTCCTATAATTCACCCCTCCACTTT; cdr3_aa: CASSPLWGDSYNSPLHF
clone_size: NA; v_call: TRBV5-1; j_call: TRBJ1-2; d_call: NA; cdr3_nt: TGCGCCAGCAGCTCATCCGGACTCGGCTATGGCTACACCTTC; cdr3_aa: CASSSSGLGYGYTF
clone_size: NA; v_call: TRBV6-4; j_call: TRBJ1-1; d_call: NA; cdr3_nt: TGTGCCAGCAGTGCGGGACCCTGGACCACTGAAGCTTTCTTT; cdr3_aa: CASSAGPWTTEAFF
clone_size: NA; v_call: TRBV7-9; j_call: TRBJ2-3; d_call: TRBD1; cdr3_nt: TGTGCCAGCAGCCGTGCGACAGGGGATGGCACAGATACGCAGTATTTT; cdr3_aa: CASSRATGDGTDTQYF
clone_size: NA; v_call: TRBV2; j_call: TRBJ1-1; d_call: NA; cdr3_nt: TGTGCCAGCGGGGGGAGTTGGGGCAACACTGAAGCTTTCTTT; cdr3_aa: CASGGSWGNTEAFF
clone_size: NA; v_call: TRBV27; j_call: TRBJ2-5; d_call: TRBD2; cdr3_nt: TGTGCCAGCAGTCCGCGACTAGCGGGGGCCTCCCTACAAGAGACCCAGTACTTC; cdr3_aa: CASSPRLAGASLQETQYF
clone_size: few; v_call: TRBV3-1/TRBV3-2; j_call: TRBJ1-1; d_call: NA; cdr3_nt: TGTGCCAGCAGCCCATTGACAGGACACCTTTCCACTGAAGCTTTCTTT; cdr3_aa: CASSPLTGHLSTEAFF
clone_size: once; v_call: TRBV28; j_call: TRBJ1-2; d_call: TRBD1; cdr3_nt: TGTGCCAGCAGGGGACAGGGATCAGGGAGCGGCGGCTACACCTTC; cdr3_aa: CASRGQGSGSGGYTF
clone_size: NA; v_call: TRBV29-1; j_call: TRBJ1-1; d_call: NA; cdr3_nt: TGCAGCGTTGTAGGGTTTAACACTGAAGCTTTCTTT; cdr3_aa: CSVVGFNTEAFF
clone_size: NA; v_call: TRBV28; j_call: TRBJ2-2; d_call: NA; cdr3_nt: TGTGCCAGCAGGCCCCAGATCGGGGAGCTGTTTTTT; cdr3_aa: CASRPQIGELFF
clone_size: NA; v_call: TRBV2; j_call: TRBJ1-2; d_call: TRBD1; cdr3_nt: TGTGCCAGCAGCGGCCGGGACAGGTCATCCTATGGCTACACCTTC; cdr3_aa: CASSGRDRSSYGYTF
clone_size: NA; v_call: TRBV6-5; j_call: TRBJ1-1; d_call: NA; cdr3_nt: TGTGCCAGCAGCGTGGGGGTTGGGGTGAACACTGAAGCTTTCTTT; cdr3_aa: CASSVGVGVNTEAFF
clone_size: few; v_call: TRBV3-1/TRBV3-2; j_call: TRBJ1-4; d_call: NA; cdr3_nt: TGTGCCAGCAGCCCCGGCGGGACCGGGGATGAAAAACTGTTTTTT; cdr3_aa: CASSPGGTGDEKLFF
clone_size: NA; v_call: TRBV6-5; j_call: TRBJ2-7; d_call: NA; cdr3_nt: TGTGCCAGCAGTTACCGTCCAGCCACCTCCTACGAGCAGTACTTC; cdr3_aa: CASSYRPATSYEQYF
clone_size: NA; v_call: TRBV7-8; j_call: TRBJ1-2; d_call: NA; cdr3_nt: TGTGCCAGCAGCCCCCGGAGGGGAACGGCTACTAACTATGGCTACACCTTC; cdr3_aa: CASSPRRGTATNYGYTF
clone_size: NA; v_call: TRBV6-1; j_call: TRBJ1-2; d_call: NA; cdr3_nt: TGTGCCAGCAGTGAAGAAGCGACGGTCCCCTATGGCTACACCTTC; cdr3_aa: CASSEEATVPYGYTF
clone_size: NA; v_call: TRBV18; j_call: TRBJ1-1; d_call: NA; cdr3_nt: TGTGCCAGCTCACTGCAGGAGGTGGGGTCAAGTTACGAAGCTTTCTTT; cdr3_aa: CASSLQEVGSSYEAFF
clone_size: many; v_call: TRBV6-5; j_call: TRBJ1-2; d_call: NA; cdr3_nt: TGTGCCAGCAGATGGAGCTATGGCTACACCTTC; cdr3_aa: CASRWSYGYTF
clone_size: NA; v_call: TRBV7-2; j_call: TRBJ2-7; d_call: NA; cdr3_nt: TGTGCCAGCAGCCCCCTCTGGGGCCCCTACGAGCAGTACTTC; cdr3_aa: CASSPLWGPYEQYF
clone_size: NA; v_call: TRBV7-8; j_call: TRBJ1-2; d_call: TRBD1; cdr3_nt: TGTGCCAGCAGCCCCCAAGACAGGGGGCACGGCTACACCTTC; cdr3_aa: CASSPQDRGHGYTF
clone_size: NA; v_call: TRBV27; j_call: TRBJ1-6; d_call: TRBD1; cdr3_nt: TGTGCCAGCAGTTTGACAGGGGGCGGCCGATCACCCCTCCACTTT; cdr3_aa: CASSLTGGGRSPLHF
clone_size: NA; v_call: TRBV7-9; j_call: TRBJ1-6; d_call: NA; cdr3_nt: TGTGCCAGCAGCCTTAGCTCCTATAATTCACCCCTCCACTTT; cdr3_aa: CASSLSSYNSPLHF